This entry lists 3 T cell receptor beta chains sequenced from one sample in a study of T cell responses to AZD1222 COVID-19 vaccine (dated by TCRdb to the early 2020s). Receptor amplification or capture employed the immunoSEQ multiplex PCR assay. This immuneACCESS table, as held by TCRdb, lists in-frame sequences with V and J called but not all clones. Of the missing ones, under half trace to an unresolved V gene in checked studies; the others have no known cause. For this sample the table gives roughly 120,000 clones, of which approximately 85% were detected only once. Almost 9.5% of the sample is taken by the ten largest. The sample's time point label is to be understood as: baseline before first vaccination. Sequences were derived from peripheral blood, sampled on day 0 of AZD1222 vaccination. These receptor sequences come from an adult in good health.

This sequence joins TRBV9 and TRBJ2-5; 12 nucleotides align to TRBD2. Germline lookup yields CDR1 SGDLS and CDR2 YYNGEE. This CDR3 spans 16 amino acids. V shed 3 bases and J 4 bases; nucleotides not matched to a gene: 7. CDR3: CASSAGLAGIGETQYF. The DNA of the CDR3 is TGTGCCAGCAGCGCAGGACTAGCGGGAATAGGAGAGACCCAGTACTTC.

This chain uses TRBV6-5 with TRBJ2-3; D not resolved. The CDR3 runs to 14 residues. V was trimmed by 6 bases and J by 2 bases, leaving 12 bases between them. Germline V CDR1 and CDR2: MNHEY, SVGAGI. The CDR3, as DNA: TGTGCCAGCAGCGGCCCACAACACACAGATACGCAGTATTTT. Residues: CASSGPQHTDTQYF.

Written as DNA, the CDR3 is TGTGCCAGCACCCCTTGGAACTCTGGAAACACCATATATTTT. Its translation is CASTPWNSGNTIYF. The rearrangement uses TRBV5-5 and TRBJ1-3; D gene ambiguous. CDR1 is SGHKS and CDR2 is YYEKEE in the germline V gene (reference sequence). The CDR3 loop spans 14 amino acids. Between the trimmed V and J ends, which lost 6 bases and 0 bases, there was a span of 10 bases.